One sample yielded the 28 T cell receptor beta chains listed below, sequenced in a study of blood T cell repertoires in COVID-19. Only in-frame clones appear in the TCRdb table, and some are missing; sequencing was by immunoSEQ multiplex PCR. The data contain 120,000 to 150,000 clones, 87% of them singletons. The specimen was peripheral blood. The receptors derive from an elderly man with acute or convalescent COVID-19.

The chain carries TRBV2 and TRBJ1-1, with D tentatively TRBD1 (5 bases). In germline, CDR1 is SNHLY, CDR2 FYNNEI. Trimming stripped 8 bases from V and 7 bases from J, with 17 bases between. The CDR3 runs 13 residues. The CDR3 DNA is TGTGCCAGCGCCGCCCGACAGCTTCATGAAGCTTTCTTT. Its protein is CASAARQLHEAFF.

The J gene is TRBJ2-1, the V gene TRBV6-5, with 11 bases lining up with TRBD1. Per the germline V gene, CDR1 is MNHEY and CDR2 is SVGAGI. The V and J ends lost 4 bases and 7 bases, in that order; junction bases with no gene match: 6. CDR3 length equals 15 residues. CDR3 region: CASSLGTGGRNEQFF. In DNA form, the CDR3 reads TGTGCCAGCAGTTTAGGGACAGGGGGACGGAATGAGCAGTTCTTC.

This CDR3 is CAISSTFRQVRSDGDEKLFF. CDR3 nucleotide sequence: TGTGCCATCAGCTCCACCTTTAGACAGGTTCGGTCCGATGGGGATGAAAAACTGTTTTTT. The chain joins TRBV10-3 to TRBJ1-4, with a tentative D call TRBD1 (6 bases). Germline CDR1 and CDR2: ENHRY and SYGVKD. Deletions cut 6 bases from V and 6 bases from J, with 32 bases between. The CDR3 totals 20 residues.

This clone was detected once. The CDR3 protein is CASSIGLTGDLKNIQYF. CDR3 coding DNA: TGTGCCAGTAGTATAGGTCTTACAGGAGATCTCAAAAACATTCAGTACTTC. The gene calls are TRBV19 and TRBJ2-4, with D possibly being TRBD1 (5 bases). CDR1 is LNHDA and CDR2 is SQIVND in the germline V gene (reference sequence). V was cut by 1 base and J by 3 bases, with 16 bases left in between. The CDR3 is 17 amino acids.

Turning to this clone: Other DNA sequences from this sample encode an identical CDR3 as well. The chain couples TRBV6-5 to TRBJ1-4; weak D call: TRBD1 (5 bases). Germline CDR1 and CDR2: MNHEY and SVGAGI. The CDR3 sequence is 15 residues long. V was pared by 0 bases and J by 8 bases, with 13 bases between. The CDR3 DNA reads TGTGCCAGCAGTTACTCGACGGGGGGAGGCGAAAAACTGTTTTTT. Its translation is CASSYSTGGGEKLFF.

This sequence joins TRBV11-2 and TRBJ2-6; D gene ambiguous. Germline CDR1 SGHAT, CDR2 FQNNGV. The CDR3 sequence is 18 residues long. Trimming took off 4 bases at V and 2 bases at J, with 18 bases between the two ends. CDR3 protein: CASSSSNDKDAGANVLTF. The CDR3 region has the DNA TGTGCCAGCAGCTCTTCGAATGACAAAGACGCTGGGGCCAACGTCCTGACTTTC.

The chain is built from TRBV7-9 and TRBJ2-1; unclear D gene. The CDR3 consists of 13 residues. The V and J ends lost 0 bases and 8 bases respectively, with 8 bases between them. Germline assignment: CDR1 SEHNR and CDR2 FQNEAQ (reference sequence). The CDR3 loop is CASSLAGWDEQFF. The CDR3 DNA follows: TGTGCCAGCAGCTTAGCCGGGTGGGATGAGCAGTTCTTC.

This chain connects TRBV24-1 to TRBJ2-3; a possible D gene is TRBD1 (5 bases). V dropped 3 bases and J dropped 5 bases, with 20 bases sitting between them. This CDR3 comprises 17 residues. The V gene's germline CDR1 is KGHDR and CDR2 SFDVKD. The CDR3 is CATSDTRTSLGLDTQYF. Here the CDR3 DNA reads TGTGCCACCAGTGATACCCGGACATCCTTAGGCCTAGATACGCAGTATTTT.

The genes are TRBV29-1 and TRBJ2-7, with 8 bases matching TRBD2. CDR3 length equals 16 residues. With V trimmed by 5 bases and J by 1 base, 13 bases remained unmatched. Germline CDR1 and CDR2: SQVTM and ANQGSEA. The CDR3, as DNA: TGCAGCGTTAAGGACAGCCACCGGGGGGGATCCTACGAGCAGTACTTC. Amino acid sequence: CSVKDSHRGGSYEQYF.

The chain is built from TRBV18 and TRBJ1-5; a possible D gene is TRBD1 (5 bases). The V gene lost 3 bases and the J gene lost 1 base, with 13 bases spanning the gap. This CDR3 has 16 residues. The germline gives CDR1 KGHSH, CDR2 LQKENI. CDR3 DNA: TGTGCCAGCTCACCCAGGACACTCCTAAGCAATCAGCCCCAGCATTTT. Translation: CASSPRTLLSNQPQHF.

V usage is TRBV28 and J usage is TRBJ2-5; 7 nucleotides line up with TRBD2. The CDR3 has 15 amino acids. With 5 bases clipped from V and 0 bases from J, the junction kept 6 bases outside the gene matches. CDR1 and CDR2 from the germline V gene are MDHEN and SYDVKM. The CDR3 protein is CASSPGGPNQETQYF. The CDR3 DNA reads TGTGCCAGCAGTCCGGGGGGACCCAACCAAGAGACCCAGTACTTC.

V and J are TRBV6-5 and TRBJ1-3; TRBD1 is a possible D gene (6 bases). CDR1 and CDR2 from the germline V gene are MNHEY and SVGAGI. Trimming cost V 6 bases and J 2 bases, with 8 bases left between them. The CDR3 sequence is 13 residues long. The CDR3 region is CASSRGTGNTIYF. In DNA, the CDR3 is TGTGCCAGCAGCAGGGGTACTGGAAACACCATATATTTT.

There are a few counts of this clone. The CDR3 region is CASTLDRSNYGYTF. The CDR3 DNA is TGTGCCAGTACCCTCGACAGGTCTAACTATGGCTACACCTTC. V is TRBV19 and J is TRBJ1-2, with a possible D match to TRBD1 (6 bases). This CDR3 comprises 14 residues. In germline, CDR1 is LNHDA, CDR2 SQIVND (reference sequence). Trimming cost V 7 bases and J 0 bases, with 12 bases left between them. Using reference TRBV19 and TRBJ1-2 for the parts outside the CDR3, the full variable domain is DGGITQSPKYLFRKEGQNVTLSCEQNLNHDAMYWYRQDPGQGLRLIYYSQIVNDFQKGDIAEGYSVSREKKESFPLTVTSAQKNPTAFYLCASTLDRSNYGYTFGSGTRLTVV.

This chain links TRBV5-1 with TRBJ2-7; D gene uncertain. With 4 bases removed from V and 1 base from J, the gap between germline ends came to 9 bases. The CDR3 runs 13 residues. CDR1 is SGHRS and CDR2 is YFSETQ in the germline V gene. The CDR3 protein is CASSPGPSYEQYF. CDR3 nucleotide sequence: TGCGCCAGCAGCCCTGGGCCTTCCTACGAGCAGTACTTC.

This sequence joins TRBV5-4 and TRBJ2-7; D remains unclear. The germline gives CDR1 SGHNT, CDR2 YYREEE (reference sequence). Trimming took 0 bases from V and 2 from J, leaving 6 bases between them. The length of the CDR3 is 13 residues. DNA of the CDR3: TGTGCCAGCAGCTTGGCTCAGACCTACGAGCAGTACTTC. Translation: CASSLAQTYEQYF.

The chain joins TRBV25-1 to TRBJ2-1, with TRBD2 identical over 10 bases. With 3 bases clipped from V and 9 bases from J, the junction kept 8 bases outside the gene matches. The CDR3 totals 15 residues. The germline V gene has CDR1 MGHDK and CDR2 SYGVNS. The CDR3: CASSDERGGRGEQFF. The DNA for the CDR3 is TGTGCCAGCAGTGATGAGCGGGGGGGCCGAGGTGAGCAGTTCTTC.

The rearrangement joins TRBV21-1 to TRBJ1-5; TRBD1, the table's D call, was not compared with the DNA. TRBV21-1 corresponds to a pseudogene. The CDR3 spans 14 residues. Here the CDR3 DNA reads TGTGCCAGCCACACCGGGACACCGTATCAGCCCCAGCATTTT. This gives the protein CASHTGTPYQPQHF.

V and J are TRBV7-9 and TRBJ2-3; 7 nucleotides agree with TRBD2. Germline CDR1 reads SEHNR; CDR2 reads FQNEAQ (reference sequence). CDR3 length: 16 residues. The V gene end was trimmed by 4 bases and the J gene end by 0 bases; junction bases not matched to a gene: 7. CDR3 sequence reads: CASSSLAGSSTDTQYF. The CDR3 coding sequence is TGTGCCAGCAGCTCCTTAGCGGGTTCTAGCACAGATACGCAGTATTTT.

This chain uses TRBV2 with TRBJ2-5; 11 nucleotides match TRBD2. Trimming removed 3 bases from V and 5 bases from J; junction bases left unmatched: 2. The length of the CDR3 is 14 residues. CDR1 SNHLY and CDR2 FYNNEI come from the germline V gene. The CDR3 DNA reads TGTGCCAGCAGTGACCTAGCGGGGGGTGAGACCCAGTACTTC. It codes for CASSDLAGGETQYF.

The rearrangement uses TRBV5-1 and TRBJ2-7; D is ambiguous. Germline CDR1 SGHRS, CDR2 YFSETQ. The CDR3 is 11 amino acids. CDR3 residues: CAPYPRRTQYF. The CDR3 DNA reads TGCGCACCCTACCCCCGCCGAACGCAGTACTTC.

This clone was counted a single time. The V call is TRBV4-1, the J call TRBJ2-4; the D gene is possibly TRBD1 (7 bases). Germline V gene lookup returns CDR1 MGHRA and CDR2 YSYEKL. The CDR3 has 22 residues. V was pared by 2 bases and J by 0 bases, with 29 bases between. The CDR3 sequence: CASSQPRKQGKEGTLAKNIQYF. CDR3 nucleotide sequence: TGCGCCAGCAGCCAACCCAGGAAACAGGGGAAGGAGGGGACGTTAGCCAAAAACATTCAGTACTTC.

The count of this clone is one. CDR3 coding DNA: TGTGCCAGCAGTCCCGACAGGGTTGGGGGCTACACCTTC. This encodes CASSPDRVGGYTF. The J gene is TRBJ1-2, the V gene TRBV2; TRBD1 matches at 7 bases. Germline lookup yields CDR1 SNHLY and CDR2 FYNNEI. CDR3 length equals 13 residues. The trim removed 5 bases at V and 8 bases at J, leaving 8 bases unmatched. Drawing the rest from reference TRBV2 and TRBJ1-2, the complete variable domain is EPEVTQTPSHQVTQMGQEVILRCVPISNHLYFYWYRQILGQKVEFLVSFYNNEISEKSEIFDDQFSVERPDGSNFTLKIRSTKLEDSAMYFCASSPDRVGGYTFGSGTRLTVV.

This clone has a handful of counts. V gene TRBV19 combines with J gene TRBJ1-4; unclear D gene. V was pared by 3 bases and J by 7 bases, with 15 bases between. Germline CDR1 LNHDA, CDR2 SQIVND (reference sequence). This CDR3 region has 15 residues. The CDR3 region is CASSIPADKGEKLFF. The CDR3 DNA reads TGTGCCAGTAGTATCCCCGCAGACAAAGGTGAAAAACTGTTTTTT.

The J gene is TRBJ2-1, the V gene TRBV7-2, with 7 bases that match TRBD2. Germline CDR1 is SGHTA and CDR2 is FQGNSA. This CDR3 spans 14 amino acids. The V and J ends lost 10 bases and 8 bases, in that order; junction bases with no gene match: 14. CDR3 in DNA: TGTGCCACCTCAAGGCGGGAGTTTGGCGATGAGCAGTTCTTC. Protein sequence: CATSRREFGDEQFF.

The V and J genes are TRBV5-5 and TRBJ1-1; no clear D. V was clipped by 2 bases and J by 4 bases, with 12 bases between them. CDR3 length: 14 amino acids. Germline-derived CDR1 and CDR2 are SGHKS and YYEKEE (reference sequence). In nucleotides, the CDR3 is TGTGCCAGCAGCTTAAAACAGTTTGGCACTGAAGCTTTCTTT. Translation: CASSLKQFGTEAFF.

The chain has TRBV20-1 and TRBJ2-3, with a tentative D call TRBD2 (6 bases). In germline, CDR1 is DFQATT, CDR2 SNEGSKA (reference sequence). V shed 3 bases and J shed 1 base, with 14 bases lying between them. CDR3 length equals 15 residues. The CDR3 DNA is TGCAGTGCTAGTGGGGCCGCGGGGCGCACAGATACGCAGTATTTT. Its translation is CSASGAAGRTDTQYF.

The chain couples TRBV7-8 to TRBJ1-1, with D unresolved. CDR3 size: 14 residues. Deletions cut 1 base from V and 7 bases from J, with 13 bases between. Germline CDR1 is SGHVS and CDR2 is FQNEAQ. The CDR3 protein is CASSLGRDLGEAFF. In DNA form, the CDR3 reads TGTGCCAGCAGCTTAGGGAGAGACCTAGGTGAAGCTTTCTTT.

The chain uses TRBV6-6 and TRBJ2-7, with TRBD2 as a possible D gene (5 bases). Trimming shortened V by 6 bases and J by 5 bases, and 17 bases separated the two germline ends. Germline values: CDR1 MNHNY, CDR2 SVGAGI (reference sequence). CDR3 length: 14 residues. The CDR3 loop reads CASRMSGSTNEQYF. CDR3 DNA: TGTGCCAGCAGAATGAGCGGCAGTACGAACGAGCAGTACTTC.